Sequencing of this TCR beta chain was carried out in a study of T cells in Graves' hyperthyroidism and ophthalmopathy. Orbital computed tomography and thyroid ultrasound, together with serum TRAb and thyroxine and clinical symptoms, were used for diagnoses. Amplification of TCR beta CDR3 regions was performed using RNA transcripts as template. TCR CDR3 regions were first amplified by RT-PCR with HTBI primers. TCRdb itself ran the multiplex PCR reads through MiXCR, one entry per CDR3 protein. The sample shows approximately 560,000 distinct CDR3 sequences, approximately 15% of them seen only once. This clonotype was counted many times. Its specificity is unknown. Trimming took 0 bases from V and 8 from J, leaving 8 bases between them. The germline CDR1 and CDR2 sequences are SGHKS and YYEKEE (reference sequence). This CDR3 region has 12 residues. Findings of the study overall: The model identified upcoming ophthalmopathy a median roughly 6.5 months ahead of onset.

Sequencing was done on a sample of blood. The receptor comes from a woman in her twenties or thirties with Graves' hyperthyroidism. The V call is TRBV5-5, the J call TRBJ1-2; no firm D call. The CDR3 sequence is CASSLVGKGYTF. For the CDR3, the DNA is TGTGCCAGCAGCTTGGTGGGGAAAGGCTACACCTTC.